The rows below give T cell receptor beta chains drawn from one sample of a study of blood T cell repertoires in COVID-19. Libraries were prepared by immunoSEQ multiplex PCR; TCRdb keeps only in-frame clonotypes and omits some of them. This table has 250,000 to 300,000 clones, around nine tenths appearing once. The sequencing sample was made of peripheral blood. The receptors were gathered from a woman between 25 and 40 years old with COVID-19, enrolled during active disease. The CDR3 runs from the conserved cysteine through the conserved F or W. The order of the fields is D gene, J gene, clone size, V gene, CDR3 DNA, CDR3 protein. D genes are given only for firm matches. Only part of the rows carry a size: once, few, many, or a class if the clone is expanded.

.	TRBJ1-5	once	TRBV4-1	TGCGCCAGCAGCCAAGACGGCAGGAGGAATCAGCCCCAGCATTTT	CASSQDGRRNQPQHF
TRBD2	TRBJ2-1	.	TRBV7-8	TGTGCCAGCAGCCTTAGCGGGAGCGCTAGGGACAATGAGCAGTTCTTC	CASSLSGSARDNEQFF
.	TRBJ1-1	.	TRBV5-1	TGCGCCAGCAGCCTTGGTGCTTTACAGGGAGGTCGGGGGGACACTGAAGCTTTCTTT	CASSLGALQGGRGDTEAFF
.	TRBJ1-1	.	TRBV7-9	TGTGCCAGCAGCACCGGGACAAGCATGAACACTGAAGCTTTCTTT	CASSTGTSMNTEAFF
.	TRBJ2-2	.	TRBV5-3	TGTGCCAGAAGCTTGGGGGCCCAGTCCACCGGGGAGCTGTTTTTT	CARSLGAQSTGELFF
.	TRBJ1-1	.	TRBV6-5	TGTGCCAGCAGCTACGGGGGGGAAGAATGGACTGAAGCTTTCTTT	CASSYGGEEWTEAFF
.	TRBJ1-1	.	TRBV21-1	TGTGCCAGCAGTGACCCGACAGGGAACAGGAGCACTGAAGCTTTCTTT	CASSDPTGNRSTEAFF
TRBD1	TRBJ1-1	.	TRBV6-5	TGTGCCAGCAGTCGACAGGGTGCGGCTTTCTTT	CASSRQGAAFF
.	TRBJ2-3	.	TRBV7-3	TGTGCCAGCAGCGCAACGGGACTAGATACGCAGTATTTT	CASSATGLDTQYF
TRBD1	TRBJ1-2	.	TRBV19	TGTGCCAGTAGTTTGGACAGGGACAATGGCTACACCTTC	CASSLDRDNGYTF
TRBD2	TRBJ2-3	.	TRBV5-6	TGTGCCAGCAGGATGGGACTAGCGGGAGACACGCAGTATTTT	CASRMGLAGDTQYF
TRBD2	TRBJ2-5	once	TRBV15	TGTGCCACCAGCAGAGATCGTACGGGAGGACAGACCCAGTACTTC	CATSRDRTGGQTQYF
.	TRBJ2-3	.	TRBV19	TGTGCCAGTAGTACGCGCAGGGGTAGCACAGATACGCAGTATTTT	CASSTRRGSTDTQYF
TRBD2	TRBJ2-3	.	TRBV4-1	TGCGCCAGCAGCCAGACGACTAGCGGTTGGGATACGCAGTATTTT	CASSQTTSGWDTQYF
TRBD2	TRBJ2-7	.	TRBV7-9	TGTGCCAGCAGCACGGGAGGCTCTAGGGAGCAGTACTTC	CASSTGGSREQYF
TRBD1	TRBJ1-2	.	TRBV4-1	TGCGCCAGCAGCCAAGAATTGGGACAGGGAGCCCCCGGGACCTTC	CASSQELGQGAPGTF
.	TRBJ1-5	once	TRBV19	TGTGCCAGTAGCGGGGGGATGCTTCAGCCCCAGCATTTT	CASSGGMLQPQHF
TRBD1	TRBJ2-3	.	TRBV7-3	TGTGCCAGCAGCTTAAGGGGACAGGGACCGGTGGATACGCAGTATTTT	CASSLRGQGPVDTQYF
TRBD1	TRBJ1-2	.	TRBV6-1	TGTGCCAGCAGTGAAGTGGGGCAGGGGGCATTTGGCTACACCTTC	CASSEVGQGAFGYTF
TRBD1	TRBJ1-5	.	TRBV5-5	TGTGCCAGCAGCTACGGACAGGGCCGCGATCAGCCCCAGCATTTT	CASSYGQGRDQPQHF
.	TRBJ2-1	.	TRBV7-9	TGTGCCAGCAGGCCCGGACTCCTGAGCTCCTACAATGAGCAGTTCTTC	CASRPGLLSSYNEQFF
TRBD2	TRBJ2-2	.	TRBV6-5	TGTGCCAGCACCTTAGCGGGAGCGAACACCGGGGAGCTGTTTTTT	CASTLAGANTGELFF
TRBD1	TRBJ1-2	.	TRBV6-1	TGTGCCAGCAGTGAGAGGTGGACAGGGTATAACTATGGCTACACCTTC	CASSERWTGYNYGYTF
TRBD1	TRBJ1-3	.	TRBV2	TGTGCCACCGACAGGGGGCCATCTTTTGCTGGAAACACCATATATTTT	CATDRGPSFAGNTIYF
.	TRBJ2-7	.	TRBV27	TGTGCCAGCAGTTTTAAAGGGGCCAGCCACGAGCAGTACTTC	CASSFKGASHEQYF
TRBD2	TRBJ2-1	.	TRBV18	TGTGCCAGCTCACCACTTCCCCCCGGGACTAGCGCTGTCGGTTCCTACAATGAGCAGTTCTTC	CASSPLPPGTSAVGSYNEQFF
.	TRBJ1-1	.	TRBV7-9	TGTGCCAGCAGCTTGGCCTTGAACACTGAAGCTTTCTTT	CASSLALNTEAFF
.	TRBJ2-1	.	TRBV11-3	TGTGCCAGCAGCTTAGCTAGCGACTCCTACAATGAGCAGTTCTTC	CASSLASDSYNEQFF
TRBD2	TRBJ2-1	.	TRBV6-5	TGTGCCAGCAGCAGGGGACTAGCGGACAATGAGCAGTTCTTC	CASSRGLADNEQFF
.	TRBJ2-1	.	TRBV14	TGTGCCAGCAGCCTCTGGCGGGATGAGCAGTTCTTC	CASSLWRDEQFF
TRBD2	TRBJ2-7	.	TRBV6-6	TGTGCCAGCAGCCGAGAGGCGGGAGGAACCTACGAGCAGTACTTC	CASSREAGGTYEQYF
.	TRBJ1-5	.	TRBV2	TGTGCCAGCAGTGAACGAGGGAATAGCAATCAGCCCCAGCATTTT	CASSERGNSNQPQHF
TRBD1	TRBJ2-7	once	TRBV29-1	TGCAGCTACTCCCGGACAGGTAGTTCCTACGAGCAGTACTTC	CSYSRTGSSYEQYF
.	TRBJ2-1	.	TRBV27	TGTGCCAGCAGTTCAGGACAGATCTACAATGAGCAGTTCTTC	CASSSGQIYNEQFF
TRBD1	TRBJ1-5	.	TRBV6-2/TRBV6-3	TGTGCCAGCAGTTACCGCAGGGGGCGGGTAGGTAATCAGCCCCAGCATTTT	CASSYRRGRVGNQPQHF
.	TRBJ2-7	once	TRBV19	TGTGCCAGTAGCCCCCTCCGGGACTCAAACTCCTACGAGCAGTACTTC	CASSPLRDSNSYEQYF
TRBD2	TRBJ2-7	.	TRBV28	TGTGCCAGCAGTCCCGGGCGCGGCCGGACTAGCGGGAGTGGGTACGAGCAGTACTTC	CASSPGRGRTSGSGYEQYF
TRBD1	TRBJ2-2	.	TRBV5-1	TGCGCCAGCAGCCCCGGGACAGGGGACACCGGGGAGCTGTTTTTT	CASSPGTGDTGELFF
TRBD1	TRBJ1-2	.	TRBV29-1	TGCAGCGTTGACACCGGGACAGGGTATAACTATGGCTACACCTTC	CSVDTGTGYNYGYTF
TRBD1	TRBJ1-4	.	TRBV18	TGTGCCAGCTCAGCCCGGGACAGAAATGAAAAACTGTTTTTT	CASSARDRNEKLFF
TRBD1	TRBJ1-1	.	TRBV4-1	TGCGCCAGCAGCCCCGGACAGGGTCGTTTTACTGAAGCTTTCTTT	CASSPGQGRFTEAFF
.	TRBJ2-7	once	TRBV2	TGTGCCAGCAGTGTGAACAGGGTGTCCCACGAGCAGTACTTC	CASSVNRVSHEQYF
TRBD1	TRBJ2-3	.	TRBV28	TGTGCCTCGTCTACTTGGGACAGGGGAACAGATACGCAGTATTTT	CASSTWDRGTDTQYF
TRBD1	TRBJ2-3	.	TRBV12-5	TGTGCTAGTGGTCCGGGACAGGGGGGCACAGATACGCAGTATTTT	CASGPGQGGTDTQYF
.	TRBJ2-3	once	TRBV19	TGTGCCAGTAGTTTAACAGGAACAGATACGCAGTATTTT	CASSLTGTDTQYF
.	TRBJ2-5	.	TRBV24-1	TGTGCCACCAGTTCCCTGGGAGCGGGCGGGGAGACCCAGTACTTC	CATSSLGAGGETQYF
TRBD1	TRBJ2-6	.	TRBV6-5	TGTGCCAGCAGTTATTCACAGGGGGCTGGGGCCAACGTCCTGACTTTC	CASSYSQGAGANVLTF
.	TRBJ2-5	.	TRBV4-3	TGCGCCAGCAGCCAAGACGGTGGTGAGACCCAGTACTTC	CASSQDGGETQYF
TRBD2	TRBJ2-4	.	TRBV5-1	TGCGCCAGCAGCTCACCGTCGGGGGGGAACATTCAGTACTTC	CASSSPSGGNIQYF
TRBD1	TRBJ2-3	once	TRBV29-1	TGCAGCGCAAAGAACGGACAGGGGTTTGGCACAGATACGCAGTATTTT	CSAKNGQGFGTDTQYF
TRBD2	TRBJ2-4	.	TRBV10-1	TGCGCCAGCAGTGAGCGGACTAGCGGGAAAAACATTCAGTACTTC	CASSERTSGKNIQYF
TRBD2	TRBJ2-1	.	TRBV5-1	TGCGCCAGCAGCTTGGGTCTAGCGGGCGCCCTAGAGAATGAGCAGTTCTTC	CASSLGLAGALENEQFF
.	TRBJ2-7	.	TRBV24-1	TGTGCCACCAGTGATTCGGGGGCCTACGAGCAGTACTTC	CATSDSGAYEQYF
.	TRBJ1-2	.	TRBV28	TGTGCCAGCAGTGGAGGGCATAACTATGGCTACACCTTC	CASSGGHNYGYTF